Below are 21 T cell receptor beta chains sequenced from a single sample in a study of T-cell memory formation after mild COVID-19. MiXCR was run by TCRdb on the 5' RACE reads, yielding one entry per CDR3 protein. The sample consists of about 350,000 distinct CDR3 sequences, over 13% of them appearing once. Sequenced material: PBMCs or a T cell subset sorted from them (not recorded which). The origin of the receptors is a man between 18 and 29 years old who had mild COVID-19 (a few samples of this study predate the infection). Cell type and time point are not known.

This clonotype has ten or more counts. The chain combines TRBV4-3 with TRBJ2-1, with D possibly matching TRBD2 (6 bases). Trimming left V 0 bases short and J 0 bases short, with 15 bases between. The CDR3 has 18 amino acids. The V gene's germline CDR1 is LGHNA and CDR2 YSLEER. The CDR3 DNA sequence: TGCGCCAGCAGCCAAGAAGGTGGGGCGGGGAGCTCCTACAATGAGCAGTTCTTC. Protein product: CASSQEGGAGSSYNEQFF.

The chain joins TRBV3-1 to TRBJ2-5, with TRBD2 matching over 10 bases. With 4 bases clipped from V and 5 bases from J, the junction kept 4 bases outside the gene matches. The CDR3 is 14 amino acids. The germline V gene has CDR1 LGHDT and CDR2 YNNKEL (reference sequence). This chain's CDR3 is CASSLPSGGETQYF. The CDR3 region has the DNA TGTGCCAGCAGCCTCCCTAGCGGGGGCGAGACCCAGTACTTC.

The CDR3 bases are TGTGCCAGCAGGGAACCGATCCAAGAGACCCAGTACTTC. This codes for CASREPIQETQYF. The gene calls are TRBV2 and TRBJ2-5; no clear D. Germline CDR1 and CDR2: SNHLY and FYNNEI. With 6 bases removed from V and 1 base from J, the gap between germline ends came to 9 bases. The CDR3 loop spans 13 amino acids.

In this sample, this clonotype turned up a few times. The chain couples TRBV12-3 or TRBV12-4 to TRBJ2-7; 10 bases line up with TRBD2. The J segment lost 2 bases and the V segment lost 2 bases, leaving 3 bases of the junction unmatched. The CDR3 sequence is 15 residues long. CDR3: CASSLRLAGAYEQYF. CDR3 coding DNA: TGTGCCAGCAGTTTAAGGCTAGCGGGGGCCTACGAGCAGTACTTC.

This chain joins TRBV6-1 and TRBJ1-6; D ambiguous. Trimming cost V 8 bases and J 6 bases, with 14 bases left between them. CDR3 size: 14 residues. From germline, CDR1 is MNHNS and CDR2 SASEGT. Written as DNA, the CDR3 is TGTGCCAGCTCGCGTACTTCCAGTAATTCACCCCTCCACTTT. Its translation: CASSRTSSNSPLHF.

This clonotype was found a few times. The rearrangement joins TRBV5-1 to TRBJ2-5; possibly TRBD1 for D (6 bases). Per the germline V gene, CDR1 is SGHRS and CDR2 is YFSETQ. Trimming cost V 1 base and J 4 bases, with 17 bases left between them. The CDR3 spans 16 residues. This CDR3 is CASSLPGTNQIETQYF. DNA of the CDR3: TGCGCCAGCAGCTTGCCGGGGACAAATCAGATAGAGACCCAGTACTTC.

This clonotype has just a few counts. This chain joins TRBV7-9 and TRBJ2-2, with 7 bases matching TRBD2. This CDR3 has 16 amino acids. The germline CDR1 and CDR2 sequences are SEHNR and FQNEAQ (reference sequence). Trimming cost V 5 bases and J 5 bases; bases outside gene matches: 11. The CDR3 DNA follows: TGTGCCAGCAGCCCGTGGGGGGGAGTTCGTACCGGGGAGCTGTTTTTT. As protein: CASSPWGGVRTGELFF.

V gene TRBV4-3 combines with J gene TRBJ2-5; D may correspond to TRBD1 or TRBD2 (5 bases each). The CDR3 has 14 amino acids. Germline V gene data show CDR1 as LGHNA and CDR2 as YSLEER. Trimming took off 1 base at V and 5 bases at J, with 11 bases between the two ends. CDR3 amino acids: CASSQAGWGETQYF. Written as DNA, the CDR3 is TGCGCCAGCAGCCAAGCCGGTTGGGGGGAGACCCAGTACTTC.

V gene TRBV5-1 combines with J gene TRBJ1-1, with D possibly TRBD1 on 6 matching bases. CDR1 and CDR2 from the germline V gene are SGHRS and YFSETQ. Trimming took 0 bases from V and 0 from J, leaving 12 bases between them. The CDR3 is 16 residues long. CDR3 sequence: CASSLAGGALNTEAFF. The CDR3 DNA reads as TGCGCCAGCAGCTTGGCGGGGGGCGCACTGAACACTGAAGCTTTCTTT.

This chain links TRBV6-5 with TRBJ2-7; D ambiguous. Trimming took 4 bases from V and 1 from J, leaving 14 bases between them. Germline CDR1 is MNHEY and CDR2 is SVGAGI. The CDR3 runs 15 residues. CDR3 region: CASSFGPPRSYEQYF. CDR3 nucleotides: TGTGCCAGCAGTTTCGGCCCGCCGAGATCCTACGAGCAGTACTTC.

The gene calls are TRBV5-1 and TRBJ2-7, with D hard to call. Trimming pared 5 bases from V and 6 bases from J, leaving 15 bases between. Germline V gives CDR1 SGHRS, CDR2 YFSETQ. This CDR3 is 13 amino acids long. CDR3 nucleotides: TGCGCCAGCAGACAGATGGTTAATGGCGAGCAGTACGTC. Its translation: CASRQMVNGEQYV.

There are a few counts of this clonotype. This rearrangement joins TRBV11-2 to TRBJ1-2, with D possibly being TRBD1 (5 bases). The CDR3 has 16 amino acids. From germline, CDR1 is SGHAT and CDR2 FQNNGV. V gave up 3 bases and J gave up 2 bases, with 16 bases separating them. CDR3 in DNA: TGTGCCAGCAGCTTTACGCAGGGCCTAATCAACTATGGCTACACCTTC. It specifies CASSFTQGLINYGYTF.

This clonotype showed up just a few times. V gene TRBV29-1 combines with J gene TRBJ2-2, with D unresolved. The V end lost 4 bases, the J end lost 1 base, and 13 bases lay between the germline ends. The CDR3 extends over 15 amino acids. The V gene's germline CDR1 is SQVTM and CDR2 ANQGSEA. CDR3 DNA: TGCAGCGTTGGGCACATTTGGGGGAACACCGGGGAGCTGTTTTTT. Its protein is CSVGHIWGNTGELFF.

The chain employs TRBV7-9 and TRBJ2-7; D is ambiguous. Trimming took off 5 bases at V and 6 bases at J, with 8 bases between the two ends. The CDR3 has 11 residues. Germline loops: CDR1 SEHNR, CDR2 FQNEAQ (reference sequence). Here the CDR3 reads CASSAGPEQYV. The CDR3 DNA reads as TGTGCCAGCAGCGCCGGCCCCGAGCAGTACGTC.

This sequence joins TRBV18 and TRBJ1-1; D possibly corresponds to TRBD1 (5 bases). This CDR3 comprises 14 residues. Per germline, CDR1 KGHSH and CDR2 LQKENI. Trimming pared 6 bases from V and 0 bases from J, leaving 11 bases between. The CDR3 here is CASSRAGLNTEAFF. The CDR3 DNA reads TGTGCCAGCTCGAGGGCGGGACTGAACACTGAAGCTTTCTTT.

Concerning this clonotype: No conserved phenylalanine or tryptophan ends this CDR3, so it is likely a read error. The genes are TRBV7-9 and TRBJ1-1; maybe TRBD1 (6 bases). Trimming took 7 bases from V and 0 from J, leaving 15 bases between them. CDR3 size: 15 residues. CDR1 and CDR2 (germline): SEHNR, FQNEAQ (reference sequence). CDR3 nucleotides: TGTGCCAGCACCACGGACAGACCGATGAACACTGAAGCTTTCTCT. Amino acids: CASTTDRPMNTEAFS.

This clonotype was counted between two and nine times. This chain links TRBV29-1 with TRBJ2-5; D is perhaps TRBD1 (6 bases). The CDR3 consists of 11 residues. Germline V gene lookup returns CDR1 SQVTM and CDR2 ANQGSEA. Trimming stripped 7 bases from V and 5 bases from J, with 11 bases between. CDR3 DNA sequence: TGCAGCGGCAGGGGCGGTGAGACCCAGTACTTC. This codes for CSGRGGETQYF.

The V gene is TRBV7-6, the J gene TRBJ1-3, with a tentative D call TRBD1 (5 bases). Trimming took 5 bases from V and 0 from J, leaving 14 bases between them. This CDR3 is 16 amino acids long. The germline CDR1 and CDR2 sequences are SGHVS and FNYEAQ. Here the CDR3 DNA reads TGTGCCAGCAGCACCCCGGGGCCGCCCTCTGGAAACACCATATATTTT. Its translation: CASSTPGPPSGNTIYF. The full variable domain, its missing parts supplied by reference TRBV7-6 and TRBJ1-3, is GAGVSQSPRYKVTKRGQDVALRCDPISGHVSLYWYRQALGQGPEFLTYFNYEAQQDKSGLPNDRFSAERPEGSISTLTIQRTEQRDSAMYRCASSTPGPPSGNTIYFGEGSWLTVV.

This clonotype came up many times. This chain joins TRBV7-6 and TRBJ2-5, with D perhaps matching TRBD2 (5 bases). This CDR3 region has 14 residues. Trimming left V 1 base short and J 5 bases short, with 11 bases between. Per the germline V gene, CDR1 is SGHVS and CDR2 is FNYEAQ. This CDR3 reads CASSLGGARETQYF. DNA for the CDR3: TGTGCCAGCAGCTTAGGGGGAGCTAGGGAGACCCAGTACTTC.

The chain recombines TRBV5-1 with TRBJ2-3, with a tentative D call TRBD1 (6 bases). Germline CDR1 SGHRS, CDR2 YFSETQ. The CDR3 spans 17 residues. Between the trimmed V and J ends, which lost 0 bases and 4 bases, there was a span of 18 bases. The CDR3 region has the DNA TGCGCCAGCAGCTTGGGCCACAGGGACCGTAAAGCAGATACGCAGTATTTT. This gives the protein CASSLGHRDRKADTQYF.

This chain links TRBV15 with TRBJ1-1; tentative D call: TRBD1 (5 bases). CDR3 length: 14 residues. CDR1 is LNHNV and CDR2 is YYDKDF in the germline V gene (reference sequence). CDR3 protein: CASGEGRFLTEAFF. CDR3 nucleotides: TGTGCAAGCGGGGAGGGGCGCTTTCTCACTGAAGCTTTCTTT.